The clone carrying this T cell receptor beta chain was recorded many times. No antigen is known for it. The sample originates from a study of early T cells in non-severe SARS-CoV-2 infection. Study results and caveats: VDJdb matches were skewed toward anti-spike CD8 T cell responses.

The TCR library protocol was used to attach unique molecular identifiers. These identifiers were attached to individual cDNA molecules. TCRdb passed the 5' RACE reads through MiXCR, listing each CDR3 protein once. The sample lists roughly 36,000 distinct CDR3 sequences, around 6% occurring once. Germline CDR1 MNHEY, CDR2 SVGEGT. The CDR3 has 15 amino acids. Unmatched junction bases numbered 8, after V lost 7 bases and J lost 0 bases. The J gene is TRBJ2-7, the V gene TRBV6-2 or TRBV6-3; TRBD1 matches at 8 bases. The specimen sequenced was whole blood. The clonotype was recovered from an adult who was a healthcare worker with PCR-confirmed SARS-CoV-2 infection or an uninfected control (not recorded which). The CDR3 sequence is CASTNDRGHSYEQYF. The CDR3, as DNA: TGTGCCAGCACCAACGACAGGGGTCACTCCTACGAGCAGTACTTC.